Listed below are T cell receptor beta chains from one sample, sequenced in a study of regulatory T cells in long-lasting Graves disease. TCRdb reprocessed the multiplex PCR reads with MiXCR, giving one entry per CDR3 protein. The table includes 550,000 to 700,000 distinct CDR3 sequences, roughly 16% detected once. The sample also formed part of further work on T cells in Graves' hyperthyroidism and ophthalmopathy.

The sample in question was peripheral blood mononuclear cells (PBMCs), obtained at new diagnosis, from a patient treated with antithyroid drugs. Every receptor here comes from a man aged 18 to 29 with Graves disease. The conserved cysteine and the conserved F or W are not part of the CDR3 here.

TRBV2	TRBJ2-2	ASSRGRAGDTGELF
TRBV11-2	TRBJ2-1	ASSAALAGVVNEQF
TRBV29-1	TRBJ2-1	TWASGVNEQF
TRBV2	TRBJ2-3	ASLGFRAGVTDTQY
TRBV2	TRBJ2-5	AITGNTPQETQY
TRBV20-1	TRBJ2-3	SARDYDGRSTDTRY
TRBV7-6	TRBJ2-5	ASHLNPGQGGTQY
TRBV7-9	TRBJ2-3	ASSLVPGGTDTQY
TRBV19	TRBJ2-2	ASSPSEYTGELF
TRBV5-1	TRBJ2-7	ASSLEGGRWGEQY
TRBV5-6	TRBJ2-7	ASSPLWAGGDEQY
TRBV28	TRBJ2-3	ASSLGEERTDTQY
TRBV7-9	TRBJ2-7	ASSSTGDPTYEQY
TRBV7-3	TRBJ2-3	ASSRGNMITGPSYTQY
TRBV6-1	TRBJ1-4	ANRGDRDNEKLF
TRBV4-1	TRBJ2-3	ASSQVRALADTQY
TRBV6-2/TRBV6-3	TRBJ1-3	ASSEGGLAGNTIY
TRBV5-1	TRBJ2-7	ASSPLRGTSEQY
TRBV27	TRBJ1-2	ASTQLGANYGYT
TRBV2	TRBJ2-2	ARAGQGTHPTGELF
TRBV7-2	TRBJ2-7	ASSFSRGQVYEQY
TRBV30	TRBJ2-2	AWSPGGRPPNTGELF
TRBV7-2	TRBJ1-1	ASSPDPWGNTEAF
TRBV5-1	TRBJ1-1	ASSLDSSMNTEAF
TRBV19	TRBJ1-5	ATGQGMDQPQH
TRBV28	TRBJ2-5	ASRSTRDTWGETQY
TRBV3-1	TRBJ2-7	ASSLGTNEQY
TRBV27	TRBJ2-3	ASSLSSSGRDTDTQY
TRBV7-7	TRBJ2-7	ASSLGTSGNNEQY